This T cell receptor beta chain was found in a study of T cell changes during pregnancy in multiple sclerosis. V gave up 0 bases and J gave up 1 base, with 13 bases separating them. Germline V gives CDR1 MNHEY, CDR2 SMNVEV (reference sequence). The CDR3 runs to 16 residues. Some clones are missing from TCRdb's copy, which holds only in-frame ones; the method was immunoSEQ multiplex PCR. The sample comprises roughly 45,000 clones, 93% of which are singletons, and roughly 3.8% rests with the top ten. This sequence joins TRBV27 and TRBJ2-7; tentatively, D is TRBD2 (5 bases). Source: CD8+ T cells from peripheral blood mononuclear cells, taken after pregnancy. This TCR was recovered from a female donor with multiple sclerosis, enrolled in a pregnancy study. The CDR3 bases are TGTGCCAGCAGTTTATCCTCGGGGTGGGGATCCTACGAGCAGTACTTC. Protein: CASSLSSGWGSYEQYF.